This T cell receptor (beta chain) was identified in a study of shared clonotypes between healthy human individuals. Study information: The donors, a couple of women and a few men, were aged 18 to 49.

The CDR3 totals 13 residues. V gave up 5 bases and J gave up 6 bases; unmatched junction bases: 2. In germline, CDR1 is SGHRS, CDR2 YFSETQ. A word on this clone: Antigen: not known.

Study observations and caveats: Sampling was confined to blood; repertoires within tissues likely differ.

Using immunoSEQ multiplex PCR, the repertoire was profiled, and TCRdb retains in-frame clones only, with some absent. The profile shows about 2.4 million clones, roughly 93% of them singletons. This receptor was taken from a man aged 18 to 30 in good health. Some clones in this sample may be carry-over from other donors' samples. The rearrangement links TRBV5-1 to TRBJ2-1, with 10 bases aligning to TRBD1. The sample taken for sequencing was naive CD4+ T cells from PBMCs. Subset indicated: CD45RA+ positively selected. The CDR3 DNA is TGCGCCAGCAGGGGACAGGGGAGCAATGAGCAGTTCTTC. This gives the protein CASRGQGSNEQFF. The whole variable domain, remainder taken from reference TRBV5-1 and TRBJ2-1, is KAGVTQTPRYLIKTRGQQVTLSCSPISGHRSVSWYQQTPGQGLQFLFEYFSETQRNKGNFPGRFSGRQFSNSRSEMNVSTLELGDSALYLCASRGQGSNEQFFGPGTRLTVL.